The clone carrying this TCR beta chain was detected many times. The data belong to a study of T cells after yellow fever vaccination. V was shortened by 4 bases and J by 6 bases, with 16 bases between the two germline ends. The CDR3 spans 15 residues. Looked up from germline, CDR1 is KGHDR and CDR2 is SFDVKD. A single record per CDR3 protein comes from TCRdb applying MiXCR to the 5' RACE reads. The data show tens of thousands of distinct CDR3 sequences, with approximately 4.8% seen just once and roughly 34% held by the top ten. This receptor was identified in a man aged 18 to 29 who received the YFV17D yellow fever vaccine. The chain has TRBV24-1 and TRBJ2-3; weak D call: TRBD2 (5 bases). Sequencing used PBMCs, either bulk or a sorted T-cell subset (CD4+, CD8+, memory, or dextramer-sorted; not recorded which), obtained on the day of the yellow fever booster vaccination. CDR3 nucleotide sequence: TGTGCCACCAGTGAGTCGGGGAATCGCCCGGATACGCAGTATTTT. This sequence encodes CATSESGNRPDTQYF.